This TCR beta chain was captured by sequencing in a study of cytomegalovirus exposure and HLA in healthy donors. The study, taken as a whole, reports: When a later analysis was performed, an Asian-associated ancestry cluster reportedly had fewer N-insertions than the roughly 700-donor mean. Researchers had no immune exposure information except CMV serostatus available.

The PCR made use of 60 Vbeta and 13 Jbeta primers. Generated by immunoSEQ multiplex PCR, the TCRdb table keeps only in-frame clones and is missing some. The profile shows about 89,000 clones, about 85% of them singletons. Worth noting for this clone: Its cognate antigen is unknown.

Per the germline V gene, CDR1 is KGHSH and CDR2 is LQKENI. The CDR3 spans 17 residues. V trimming: 5 bases; J trimming: 2 bases; junction bases outside the gene matches: 10. The chain carries TRBV18 and TRBJ2-7, with 12 bases aligning to TRBD2. This TCR was recovered from a man aged 40-55 years in good health and CMV-seropositive. The source material was PBMCs. The CDR3, as DNA: TGTGCCAGCTCAAACCAAATGCGGACTAGCGGGACCTACGAGCAGTACTTC. It translates to CASSNQMRTSGTYEQYF.